The 10 T cell receptor beta chains below come from one sample, sequenced in a study of blood T cell repertoires in COVID-19. Sequencing used immunoSEQ multiplex PCR; TCRdb keeps in-frame clones, though not all of them. The top ten hold around 7.4% of the sample, which has some 46,000 clones, around 86% seen once. The sequenced material came from peripheral blood. The receptors derive from a man in his 60s with active COVID-19.

The genes are TRBV7-2 and TRBJ2-7, with 9 bases identical to TRBD1. The germline V gene has CDR1 SGHTA and CDR2 FQGNSA. Unmatched junction bases numbered 2, after V lost 4 bases and J lost 4 bases. The CDR3 runs 13 residues. The CDR3 region has the DNA TGTGCCAGCAGCTCCGGGACAGGGTACGAGCAGTACTTC. It specifies CASSSGTGYEQYF. Using reference TRBV7-2 and TRBJ2-7 for the parts outside the CDR3, the full variable domain is GAGVSQSPSNKVTEKGKDVELRCDPISGHTALYWYRQSLGQGLEFLIYFQGNSAPDKSGLPSDRFSAERTGGSVSTLTIQRTQQEDSAVYLCASSSGTGYEQYFGPGTRLTVT.

The genes are TRBV9 and TRBJ2-7, with TRBD2 matching over 9 bases. The CDR3 is 15 amino acids. J lost 1 base, V lost 4 bases, and 6 bases had no gene match. The germline V gene has CDR1 SGDLS and CDR2 YYNGEE. This CDR3 is CASSPLAGASYEQYF. The CDR3 DNA sequence: TGTGCCAGCAGCCCATTAGCGGGAGCGTCCTACGAGCAGTACTTC.

V and J are TRBV24-1 and TRBJ2-1; TRBD1 might be the D (8 bases). Germline V lookup: CDR1 KGHDR, CDR2 SFDVKD. The CDR3 has 16 amino acids. Trimming removed 3 bases from V and 4 bases from J, with 15 bases in between. CDR3 DNA sequence: TGTGCCACCAGTGATCCCGGACAGGGAGGGTACAATGAGCAGTTCTTC. Translating gives CATSDPGQGGYNEQFF.

The chain combines TRBV5-3 with TRBJ1-6, with a tentative D call TRBD1 (5 bases). TRBV5-3 is treated as an ORF (open reading frame) with a function not yet certain. CDR3 size: 17 residues. V lost 0 bases and J 1 base, leaving 11 bases between the germline ends. The CDR3 is CARSLEGASSYNSPLHF. The CDR3 region has the DNA TGTGCCAGAAGCTTGGAAGGGGCGAGTTCCTATAATTCACCCCTCCACTTT.

The chain employs TRBV7-2 and TRBJ2-7; a possible D gene is TRBD2 (6 bases). CDR1 and CDR2 (germline): SGHTA, FQGNSA. Trimming left V 3 bases short and J 0 bases short, with 12 bases between. The CDR3 contains 15 residues. The CDR3 loop reads CASSFFSGPSYEQYF. In DNA, the CDR3 is TGTGCCAGCAGCTTTTTTAGCGGCCCCTCCTACGAGCAGTACTTC.

V usage is TRBV28 and J usage is TRBJ1-1, with 7 bases that match TRBD1. The CDR3 is 15 residues long. Germline V gene sequence: CDR1 MDHEN, CDR2 SYDVKM. Trimming cost V 5 bases and J 1 base; bases outside gene matches: 7. As DNA, the CDR3 is TGTGCCAGCAGTCCCGAGGGGGCGCCGAACACTGAAGCTTTCTTT. This gives the protein CASSPEGAPNTEAFF. The full variable domain, in which reference TRBV28 and TRBJ1-1 provide the parts outside the CDR3, is DVKVTQSSRYLVKRTGEKVFLECVQDMDHENMFWYRQDPGLGLRLIYFSYDVKMKEKGDIPEGYSVSREKKERFSLILESASTNQTSMYLCASSPEGAPNTEAFFGQGTRLTVV.

This clone appeared a few times. The CDR3, as DNA: TGTGCCAGCAGCTTTACAGGGGCCTACGAGCAGTACTTC. Protein: CASSFTGAYEQYF. This chain connects TRBV5-5 to TRBJ2-7; 7 bases map to TRBD1. CDR1 SGHKS and CDR2 YYEKEE come from the germline V gene (reference sequence). CDR3 length: 13 amino acids. V was pared by 2 bases and J by 2 bases, with 1 base of the junction left unmatched.

This clone appeared a few times. The J gene is TRBJ2-2, the V gene TRBV28, with 8 bases that match TRBD2. This CDR3 is built from 17 residues. The germline V gene has CDR1 MDHEN and CDR2 SYDVKM. V shed 4 bases, J shed 4 bases, and the junction held 11 bases outside the gene matches. CDR3: CASSSLLAGRGTGELFF. The DNA for the CDR3 is TGTGCCAGCAGTTCCCTCTTAGCGGGACGGGGCACCGGGGAGCTGTTTTTT.

The chain uses TRBV4-1 and TRBJ2-3, with 11 bases aligning to TRBD2. V shed 0 bases and J 2 bases; nucleotides not matched to a gene: 10. The CDR3 extends over 19 amino acids. Germline CDR1 and CDR2: MGHRA and YSYEKL. CDR3 sequence reads: CASSQEFSRTSGLTDTQYF. The DNA for the CDR3 is TGCGCCAGCAGCCAAGAATTCAGTCGGACTAGCGGGCTCACAGATACGCAGTATTTT.

The chain couples TRBV19 to TRBJ1-1; no clear D gene. CDR3 length: 14 residues. Germline V CDR1 and CDR2: LNHDA, SQIVND (reference sequence). With 1 base removed from V and 0 bases from J, the gap between germline ends came to 6 bases. The CDR3 loop is CASSIGAMNTEAFF. Written as DNA, the CDR3 is TGTGCCAGTAGTATAGGGGCTATGAACACTGAAGCTTTCTTT.